One and the same sample provided the 4 T cell receptor beta chains below, sequenced in a study of cytomegalovirus exposure and HLA in healthy donors. The primer mix had 60 Vbeta and 13 Jbeta primers. This table comes from immunoSEQ multiplex PCR, and its TCRdb copy is limited to in-frame clones, with some not included. The sample includes under 200,000 clones, about 81% of them seen just once. The specimen was PBMCs. All receptors come from a woman younger than 30 in good health and CMV-seropositive.

In its sample, this clone was seen a few times. Additional DNA sequences in this sample encode the identical CDR3. The V call is TRBV6-4, the J call TRBJ1-1; D gene uncertain. The CDR3 loop spans 14 amino acids. Germline CDR1 and CDR2: MRHNA and SNTAGT. The V gene lost 0 bases and the J gene lost 4 bases, with 9 bases spanning the gap. The CDR3 coding sequence is TGTGCCAGCAGTGACTCCAGTGAGGGCACTGAAGCTTTCTTT. This translates into CASSDSSEGTEAFF.

The chain joins TRBV7-2 to TRBJ2-5, with D possibly TRBD2 on 5 matching bases. V shed 3 bases and J shed 5 bases, with 13 bases lying between them. In germline, CDR1 is SGHTA, CDR2 FQGNSA. The CDR3 has 14 residues. The CDR3 here is CASSLMRRRETQYF. CDR3 sequence (DNA): TGTGCCAGCAGCTTGATGCGTAGGAGGGAGACCCAGTACTTC.

This clone has just a few counts. This chain links TRBV7-9 with TRBJ1-2; unclear D gene. With 1 base removed from V and 8 bases from J, the gap between germline ends came to 5 bases. The CDR3 extends over 11 amino acids. Germline loops: CDR1 SEHNR, CDR2 FQNEAQ (reference sequence). The CDR3 reads CASSLGAGYTF. In nucleotides, the CDR3 is TGTGCCAGCAGCTTAGGTGCGGGCTACACCTTC.

The chain is built from TRBV9 and TRBJ2-3, with D possibly matching TRBD1 (5 bases). Trimming shortened V by 1 base and J by 0 bases, and 9 bases separated the two germline ends. The germline V gene has CDR1 SGDLS and CDR2 YYNGEE. CDR3 length: 15 amino acids. The CDR3 sequence is CASSVLQGSTDTQYF. The CDR3 coding sequence is TGTGCCAGCAGCGTACTGCAGGGAAGCACAGATACGCAGTATTTT.